The 17 T cell receptor beta chains listed next were all sequenced from one sample in a study of response to subunit inactivated influenza vaccine. TCRdb processed the RT-PCR reads anew with MiXCR; each CDR3 protein has one entry. The sample has 500,000 to 650,000 distinct CDR3 sequences; 6% to 9% are singletons. Sequenced here: PBMCs from blood, sampled around 25 months after vaccination. The source is a man between 50 and 75 years old who received an inactivated influenza vaccine.

This chain joins TRBV6-1 and TRBJ2-1, with TRBD2 matching 8 bases. This CDR3 region has 16 residues. V shed 2 bases and J 6 bases; nucleotides not matched to a gene: 9. Germline V gene sequence: CDR1 MNHNS, CDR2 SASEGT. This CDR3 reads CASSELAGGGSNEQFF. CDR3 in DNA: TGTGCCAGCAGTGAATTGGCGGGAGGAGGGTCCAATGAGCAGTTCTTC.

The chain uses TRBV5-1 and TRBJ2-1; 7 bases map to TRBD1. Germline V CDR1 and CDR2: SGHRS, YFSETQ. The CDR3 totals 15 residues. Losses at the gene ends were 4 bases for V and 6 bases for J; bases not matched to a gene: 10. The CDR3 DNA is TGCGCCAGCAGCCTCCAGGGGGAGATGGGCAATGAGCAGTTCTTC. Its protein product is CASSLQGEMGNEQFF.

The rearrangement links TRBV7-2 to TRBJ2-7; possible D gene TRBD1, 6 bases. CDR1 is SGHTA and CDR2 is FQGNSA in the germline V gene. V was trimmed by 8 bases and J by 3 bases, leaving 14 bases between them. This CDR3 has 13 residues. The CDR3 DNA follows: TGTGCCAGCGGACAGAGCGGTCTCTACGAGCAGTACTTC. Its protein product is CASGQSGLYEQYF. The full variable domain, in which reference TRBV7-2 and TRBJ2-7 provide the parts outside the CDR3, is GAGVSQSPSNKVTEKGKDVELRCDPISGHTALYWYRQSLGQGLEFLIYFQGNSAPDKSGLPSDRFSAERTGGSVSTLTIQRTQQEDSAVYLCASGQSGLYEQYFGPGTRLTVT.

This clonotype was recorded at least ten times. The V gene is TRBV5-5, the J gene TRBJ1-3; unclear D gene. The V gene lost 3 bases and the J gene lost 2 bases, with 6 bases spanning the gap. This CDR3 contains 13 residues. Germline-derived CDR1 and CDR2 are SGHKS and YYEKEE (reference sequence). For the CDR3, the DNA is TGTGCCAGCAGCTCCGGGGCTGGAAACACCATATATTTT. Protein: CASSSGAGNTIYF. Full variable domain (remainder filled in from reference TRBV5-5 and TRBJ1-3): DAGVTQSPTHLIKTRGQQVTLRCSPISGHKSVSWYQQVLGQGPQFIFQYYEKEERGRGNFPDRFSARQFPNYSSELNVNALLLGDSALYLCASSSGAGNTIYFGEGSWLTVV.

This clonotype was observed many times. The J gene is TRBJ1-2, the V gene TRBV10-3; D is perhaps TRBD1 (6 bases). The CDR3 covers 14 residues. Trimming took 6 bases from V and 2 from J, leaving 13 bases between them. Germline loops: CDR1 ENHRY, CDR2 SYGVKD. The DNA for the CDR3 is TGTGCCATCAGAACCGGGACACAGAACTATGGCTACACCTTC. Its protein is CAIRTGTQNYGYTF.

This clonotype was counted ten times or more. V is TRBV6-2 or TRBV6-3 and J is TRBJ1-1, with TRBD1 matching 7 bases. Germline V lookup: CDR1 MNHEY, CDR2 SVGEGT. The V and J ends lost 2 bases and 6 bases, in that order; junction bases with no gene match: 9. The CDR3 sequence is 15 residues long. CDR3 residues: CASSYRQGTGAEAFF. DNA of the CDR3: TGTGCCAGCAGTTACAGACAGGGAACAGGGGCTGAAGCTTTCTTT.

This clonotype was observed a handful of times. The gene calls are TRBV11-3 and TRBJ2-7; the match to TRBD2 covers 8 bases. V shed 4 bases, J shed 5 bases, and the junction held 7 bases outside the gene matches. From germline, CDR1 is SGHNT and CDR2 YENEEA. The CDR3 spans 14 residues. DNA for the CDR3: TGTGCCAGCAGCTCCAGCGGGAGAAAGGACGAGCAGTACTTC. Translated: CASSSSGRKDEQYF.

The gene calls are TRBV19 and TRBJ1-1; the D gene is possibly TRBD1 (6 bases). The CDR3 extends over 15 amino acids. V was shortened by 6 bases and J by 2 bases, with 16 bases between the two germline ends. Germline CDR1 is LNHDA and CDR2 is SQIVND (reference sequence). CDR3 sequence: CASRTRQDKNTEAFF. Here the CDR3 DNA reads TGTGCCAGTAGGACACGACAGGACAAAAACACTGAAGCTTTCTTT.

This clonotype was recorded at least ten times. The chain employs TRBV20-1 and TRBJ1-5; D might be TRBD1 (5 bases). Germline assignment: CDR1 DFQATT and CDR2 SNEGSKA (reference sequence). This CDR3 is 14 amino acids long. V lost 3 bases to trimming and J lost 3 bases, with 12 bases between them. CDR3 sequence reads: CSASGGVHNQPQHF. CDR3 coding DNA: TGCAGTGCTAGTGGGGGGGTGCACAATCAGCCCCAGCATTTT.

This clonotype was counted between two and nine times. The CDR3 DNA sequence: TGCAGCGTTGAAGAGTCTAGCGGGGCCTCCTACAATGAGCAGTTCTTC. It encodes CSVEESSGASYNEQFF. V gene TRBV29-1 combines with J gene TRBJ2-1, with 9 nucleotides matching TRBD2. In germline, CDR1 is SQVTM, CDR2 ANQGSEA. V lost 0 bases, J lost 0 bases, and 3 bases stayed unmatched. The CDR3 is 16 amino acids.

The chain joins TRBV7-3 to TRBJ2-2; tentatively, D is TRBD2 (5 bases). CDR3 length: 13 residues. Trimming shortened V by 2 bases and J by 7 bases, and 8 bases separated the two germline ends. Germline values: CDR1 SGHTA, CDR2 FQGTGA. For the CDR3, the DNA is TGTGCCAGCAGCTTATGGGAGCACGGGGAGCTGTTTTTT. The encoded protein is CASSLWEHGELFF.

This clonotype has only a few counts. This chain joins TRBV20-1 and TRBJ2-7; D is ambiguous. The CDR3 runs to 15 residues. Germline V gene sequence: CDR1 DFQATT, CDR2 SNEGSKA (reference sequence). V lost 2 bases and J lost 0, with 14 bases in between. CDR3 nucleotides: TGCAGTGCTAGAAAGTTCTGGCCCCTCTCCTACGAGCAGTACTTC. This gives the protein CSARKFWPLSYEQYF.

In its sample, this clonotype was seen many times. V gene TRBV5-1 combines with J gene TRBJ2-1, with unresolved D. This CDR3 region has 15 residues. V was trimmed by 4 bases and J by 2 bases, leaving 13 bases between them. CDR1 is SGHRS, CDR2 YFSETQ, per germline. The CDR3 reads CASSPGGGAYNEQFF. The CDR3 nucleotides are TGCGCCAGCAGCCCCGGCGGCGGAGCCTACAATGAGCAGTTCTTC.

This chain joins TRBV5-6 and TRBJ2-7, with 9 bases matching TRBD1. This CDR3 comprises 16 residues. Per germline, CDR1 SGHDT and CDR2 YYEEEE. Losses at the gene ends were 0 bases for V and 2 bases for J; bases not matched to a gene: 6. The CDR3 spells CASSLETGGWAYEQYF. In DNA, the CDR3 is TGTGCCAGCAGCTTGGAGACAGGGGGTTGGGCCTACGAGCAGTACTTC.

A word on this clonotype: Given a much more abundant clone one base away, this may be a read error. The chain joins TRBV20-1 to TRBJ2-1; no clear D gene. CDR3 size: 10 residues. The germline V gene encodes CDR1 DFQATT and CDR2 SNEGSKA (reference sequence). The CDR3 nucleotides are TGCAGTGCGACCTACAATAAGCAGTTCTTC. Its protein product is CSATYNKQFF.

The table lists this clonotype with a few counts. The chain has TRBV7-2 and TRBJ2-4, with D possibly matching TRBD1 (5 bases). Germline loops: CDR1 SGHTA, CDR2 FQGNSA. CDR3 size: 16 residues. V was cut by 5 bases and J by 0 bases, with 14 bases left in between. The CDR3 is CASSPRQILAKNIQYF. The CDR3, as DNA: TGTGCCAGCAGCCCCCGACAGATACTAGCCAAAAACATTCAGTACTTC.

V gene TRBV6-1 combines with J gene TRBJ2-5, with D perhaps TRBD2 (5 bases). Between the trimmed V and J ends, which lost 6 bases and 2 bases, there was a span of 16 bases. The CDR3 spans 15 residues. Germline V lookup: CDR1 MNHNS, CDR2 SASEGT. The CDR3: CASRPTIGVQETQYF. Written as DNA, the CDR3 is TGTGCCAGCAGACCGACTATCGGGGTTCAAGAGACCCAGTACTTC.